The present T cell receptor beta chain was sequenced within a study of identical twins. The trim removed 8 bases at V and 8 bases at J, leaving 8 bases unmatched. The CDR3 length is 12 residues. CDR1 is MNHEY, CDR2 SMNVEV, per germline (reference sequence). TCRdb reanalysed the 5' RACE reads using MiXCR and keeps one entry per CDR3 protein. The data show around 570,000 distinct CDR3 sequences, over 8.5% seen once. Another study also made use of these data, one on yellow fever vaccine responses in identical twins.

This chain connects TRBV27 to TRBJ1-1, with 7 bases matching TRBD1. Sequencing was performed on PBMCs. The TCR originated in a woman aged 18 to 35 in good health. CDR3 DNA sequence: TGTGCCAGCCGGGAGGGAGGGGGCGAAGCTTTCTTT. Translating gives CASREGGGEAFF.